The clone carrying this T cell receptor (beta chain) was detected ten times or more. The antigen remains undetermined. This sample's TCRbeta library carried unique molecular identifier barcodes. TCRdb used MiXCR to reprocess the PCR reads, holding one entry per CDR3 protein. The top ten clones hold about 28% of a sample with about 230,000 distinct CDR3 sequences, approximately 10% of them seen once. The V and J ends lost 0 bases and 11 bases respectively, with 15 bases between them. In germline, CDR1 is SGHRS, CDR2 YFSETQ. The CDR3 extends over 14 amino acids. This sample was included in a study of T-cell reconstitution after alpha-beta-depleted transplantation in children. General study findings and limits: After transplant, high TCRbeta diversity at day 60 in some patients arose from surviving recipient T cells and thymic progenitors. Reports say that about two months after transplant, the alpha-beta T cells came out of several hundred graft clones that had expanded. Newly produced T cells mostly accounted for T-cell counts and diversity one year post-transplant.

The clonotype comes from a child younger than two with acute myeloid leukemia, due to receive a stem cell transplant. The chain has TRBV5-1 and TRBJ2-1; D ambiguous. The sample here was PBMCs, taken before TCRalphabeta/CD19-depleted stem cell transplant. The CDR3 spells CASSLVFRASKQFF. The DNA for the CDR3 is TGCGCCAGCAGCTTGGTCTTTCGGGCTTCTAAGCAGTTCTTC.